A single sample gave rise to the 8 T cell receptor beta chains below, sequenced in a study of shared clonotypes between healthy human individuals. Here immunoSEQ multiplex PCR was the method, and the copy in TCRdb shows in-frame clones only, minus some. The sample shows some 660,000 clones, about three quarters of them seen only once. Sequencing was performed on memory CD4+ T cells sorted from blood. Subset here: CD45RA-negative fraction. All receptors derive from a woman aged 25 to 39 in good health.

The chain joins TRBV29-1 to TRBJ2-3, with 7 bases matching TRBD2. The CDR3 spans 14 residues. Trimming cost V 6 bases and J 0 bases; bases outside gene matches: 6. CDR1 SQVTM and CDR2 ANQGSEA come from the germline V gene. The CDR3 DNA reads TGCAGCGTGGGAGGGAGTCCTAGCACAGATACGCAGTATTTT. Protein product: CSVGGSPSTDTQYF.

The chain couples TRBV19 to TRBJ2-7, with TRBD2 identical over 7 bases. CDR3 size: 19 residues. The V gene's germline CDR1 is LNHDA and CDR2 SQIVND (reference sequence). The J segment lost 5 bases and the V segment lost 0 bases, leaving 19 bases of the junction unmatched. The CDR3, as DNA: TGTGCCAGTAGTATAGATCTAGCGGTTTCTAGCGGCGATCGCCACGAGCAGTACTTC. The encoded protein is CASSIDLAVSSGDRHEQYF. Full variable domain (remainder filled in from reference TRBV19 and TRBJ2-7): DGGITQSPKYLFRKEGQNVTLSCEQNLNHDAMYWYRQDPGQGLRLIYYSQIVNDFQKGDIAEGYSVSREKKESFPLTVTSAQKNPTAFYLCASSIDLAVSSGDRHEQYFGPGTRLTVT.

This clone was recorded a few times. The sample has other DNA sequences that encode this CDR3 too. The J gene is TRBJ2-3, the V gene TRBV7-3; 14 bases map to TRBD2. The CDR3 length is 16 residues. Germline V gene lookup returns CDR1 SGHTA and CDR2 FQGTGA. Germline trimming cut 5 bases from V and 3 bases from J; bases unmatched to any gene: 4. The CDR3 is CASSPGTSGSTDTQYF. CDR3 in DNA: TGTGCCAGCAGCCCCGGGACTAGCGGGAGTACAGATACGCAGTATTTT.

V and J are TRBV6-5 and TRBJ1-1, with D maybe TRBD1 (6 bases). Germline-derived CDR1 and CDR2 are MNHEY and SVGAGI. The CDR3 length is 14 residues. Between the trimmed V and J ends, which lost 6 bases and 5 bases, there was a span of 16 bases. The CDR3: CASRAGQSWTEAFF. Written as DNA, the CDR3 is TGTGCCAGCAGAGCCGGACAGAGTTGGACTGAAGCTTTCTTT.

This clone appeared many times. The genes are TRBV30 and TRBJ2-7; 8 bases match TRBD2. The J segment lost 0 bases and the V segment lost 8 bases, leaving 15 bases of the junction unmatched. The length of the CDR3 is 16 residues. CDR1 is GTSNPN, CDR2 SVGIG, per germline (reference sequence). CDR3 coding DNA: TGTGCCGCTACGGGGGGGAGCGGGAGTCCCTCCTACGAGCAGTACTTC. Protein: CAATGGSGSPSYEQYF. The whole variable domain, filled in from reference TRBV30 and TRBJ2-7, reads SQTIHQWPATLVQPVGSPLSLECTVEGTSNPNLYWYRQAAGRGLQLLFYSVGIGQISSEVPQNLSASRPQDRQFILSSKKLLLSDSGFYLCAATGGSGSPSYEQYFGPGTRLTVT.

The CDR3 loop reads CASSYSNPRQYGYTF. As DNA, the CDR3 is TGTGCCAGCAGTTACTCGAATCCCAGACAGTATGGCTACACCTTC. This chain joins TRBV6-8 and TRBJ1-2; tentatively, D is TRBD1 (5 bases). V shed 0 bases and J shed 5 bases, with 13 bases lying between them. The CDR3 totals 15 residues. The germline CDR1 and CDR2 sequences are MNHGY and SAAAGT.

The J gene is TRBJ2-7, the V gene TRBV5-8; D not resolved. This CDR3 has 15 amino acids. Trimming took off 0 bases at V and 1 base at J, with 11 bases between the two ends. Germline values: CDR1 SGHTS, CDR2 YDEGEE. The DNA for the CDR3 is TGTGCCAGCAGCTTGGCCTTGGGCCAGTCCTACGAGCAGTACTTC. It is translated as CASSLALGQSYEQYF. The complete variable domain, with remaining parts taken from reference TRBV5-8 and TRBJ2-7, reads EAGVTQSPTHLIKTRGQQATLRCSPISGHTSVYWYQQALGLGLQFLLWYDEGEERNRGNFPPRFSGRQFPNYSSELNVNALELEDSALYLCASSLALGQSYEQYFGPGTRLTVT.

The chain links TRBV18 to TRBJ1-1, with no clear D. This CDR3 spans 16 amino acids. From germline, CDR1 is KGHSH and CDR2 LQKENI. Trimming took off 0 bases at V and 2 bases at J, with 13 bases between the two ends. In nucleotides, the CDR3 is TGTGCCAGCTCACCACCCGGACTCACGCTAAACACTGAAGCTTTCTTT. This codes for CASSPPGLTLNTEAFF.